Listed here are 28 T cell receptor beta chains from one sample, sequenced in a study of blood T cells in healthy people across ages. It was with a sample-barcoded 5' primer and a J-beta primer mix that a second PCR of roughly 6 to 11 cycles was run. TCRdb reprocessed the 5' RACE reads via MiXCR and lists one record per CDR3 protein. Among 850,000 to 1,300,000 distinct CDR3 sequences listed, 35% to 50% were seen once. Sequencing was carried out using blood. These receptors all come from an older woman in good health.

The CDR3 loop is CASRLAGKYEQYF. The CDR3 DNA reads TGTGCCAGCAGACTAGCGGGAAAGTACGAGCAGTACTTC. The chain links TRBV11-2 to TRBJ2-7, with 10 bases lining up with TRBD2. Trimming cost V 6 bases and J 4 bases; bases outside gene matches: 3. Germline values: CDR1 SGHAT, CDR2 FQNNGV. CDR3 length: 13 residues.

This clonotype came up a few times. The chain has TRBV9 and TRBJ2-3, with 11 bases fitting TRBD1. Trimming cost V 4 bases and J 4 bases; bases outside gene matches: 2. There are 14 residues in the CDR3. The germline V gene has CDR1 SGDLS and CDR2 YYNGEE. The CDR3 loop reads CASSRTGGADTQYF. As DNA, the CDR3 is TGTGCCAGCAGCAGGACAGGGGGCGCAGATACGCAGTATTTT.

This clonotype was seen repeatedly, ten times or more. The CDR3 protein is CSVHRTGANYEQYF. As DNA, the CDR3 is TGCAGCGTCCACAGGACAGGGGCCAACTACGAGCAGTACTTC. The chain employs TRBV29-1 and TRBJ2-7; 9 nucleotides line up with TRBD1. The CDR3 sequence is 14 residues long. Trimming cost V 6 bases and J 3 bases; bases outside gene matches: 9. Germline V gives CDR1 SQVTM, CDR2 ANQGSEA.

In this sample, this clonotype turned up a few times. The V and J genes are TRBV5-1 and TRBJ2-2; 10 bases are shared with TRBD1. Losses at the gene ends were 6 bases for V and 3 bases for J; bases not matched to a gene: 5. The CDR3 runs to 15 residues. Germline assignment: CDR1 SGHRS and CDR2 YFSETQ. CDR3 DNA: TGCGCCAGCACCCCGGACAGGGGGGACACCGGGGAGCTGTTTTTT. Translated: CASTPDRGDTGELFF.

This clonotype was recorded a few times. J is TRBJ2-6 and V is TRBV20-1; D not certain. Germline assignment: CDR1 DFQATT and CDR2 SNEGSKA (reference sequence). The V end lost 3 bases, the J end lost 0 bases, and 9 bases lay between the germline ends. CDR3 length equals 15 residues. The CDR3 DNA follows: TGCAGTGCTAGCGTTCTCCACTCTGGGGCCAACGTCCTGACTTTC. Its protein is CSASVLHSGANVLTF.

V and J are TRBV18 and TRBJ2-5, with a possible D match to TRBD2 (5 bases). Trimming took off 8 bases at V and 5 bases at J, with 9 bases between the two ends. Germline lookup yields CDR1 KGHSH and CDR2 LQKENI. This CDR3 contains 11 residues. The CDR3 region is CASRSGETQYF. DNA for the CDR3: TGTGCCAGCCGGTCGGGGGAGACCCAGTACTTC.

The genes are TRBV6-1 and TRBJ1-4, with 8 bases lining up with TRBD1. The V segment lost 1 base and the J segment 6 bases; nucleotides outside the gene matches: 1. CDR3 length: 14 amino acids. CDR1 is MNHNS, CDR2 SASEGT, per germline. The CDR3 nucleotides are TGTGCCAGCAGTGAAGAGACAGGGGATGAAAAACTGTTTTTT. Amino acids: CASSEETGDEKLFF.

The CDR3 protein is CASSPPRLAGESGGQETQYF. The CDR3 DNA follows: TGTGCCAGCAGTCCACCCCGGCTAGCGGGAGAGTCTGGTGGCCAAGAGACCCAGTACTTC. The chain uses TRBV6-1 and TRBJ2-5; 10 positions agree with TRBD2. The CDR3 spans 20 residues. V was clipped by 5 bases and J by 1 base; unmatched bases: 19. Germline CDR1 and CDR2: MNHNS and SASEGT.

This chain joins TRBV5-6 and TRBJ2-5; 12 nucleotides line up with TRBD2. The CDR3 extends over 19 amino acids. Trimming cost V 5 bases and J 3 bases; bases outside gene matches: 17. From germline, CDR1 is SGHDT and CDR2 YYEEEE. The CDR3 DNA reads TGTGCCAGCAGTTCCTCCCCAGGGGGACTAGCGGGCTTAAAAGAGACCCAGTACTTC. Protein sequence: CASSSSPGGLAGLKETQYF.

This chain connects TRBV7-9 to TRBJ1-5, with 10 bases lining up with TRBD1. Per germline, CDR1 SEHNR and CDR2 FQNEAQ (reference sequence). This CDR3 has 18 amino acids. The V segment lost 1 base and the J segment 2 bases; nucleotides outside the gene matches: 8. The CDR3, as DNA: TGTGCCAGCAGCTTAGGACAGGGGGCTTATCGGGGCAATCAGCCCCAGCATTTT. Amino acids: CASSLGQGAYRGNQPQHF.

The chain employs TRBV20-1 and TRBJ2-5, with 16 bases matching TRBD2. The germline CDR1 and CDR2 sequences are DFQATT and SNEGSKA (reference sequence). The CDR3 spans 17 residues. With V trimmed by 7 bases and J by 5 bases, 13 bases remained unmatched. Here the CDR3 DNA reads TGCAGTGTCAGGACGGGACTAGCGGGAGGGCCTCGGGAGACCCAGTACTTC. Its translation is CSVRTGLAGGPRETQYF.

J is TRBJ2-1 and V is TRBV10-3; D possibly matches TRBD1 or TRBD2 (5 bases each). The CDR3 has 15 residues. V was clipped by 6 bases and J by 4 bases, with 16 bases between them. Per the germline V gene, CDR1 is ENHRY and CDR2 is SYGVKD. The CDR3 here is CAISAKRDGYNEQFF. In DNA, the CDR3 is TGTGCCATCAGCGCTAAACGGGACGGATACAATGAGCAGTTCTTC.

This chain connects TRBV4-2 to TRBJ2-5; possible D gene TRBD2, 5 bases. Trimming pared 0 bases from V and 1 base from J, leaving 15 bases between. CDR1 is LGHNA and CDR2 is YNFKEQ in the germline V gene. The CDR3 spans 17 residues. CDR3 region: CASSQDSFGEIQETQYF. DNA of the CDR3: TGTGCCAGCAGCCAAGATTCATTTGGGGAGATCCAAGAGACCCAGTACTTC.

This clonotype was observed many times. This sequence joins TRBV5-1 and TRBJ2-7; unclear D gene. The V end lost 0 bases, the J end lost 7 bases, and 8 bases lay between the germline ends. This CDR3 comprises 12 residues. Germline lookup yields CDR1 SGHRS and CDR2 YFSETQ. The CDR3 spells CASSLASREQYF. Written as DNA, the CDR3 is TGCGCCAGCAGCTTGGCTTCGAGAGAGCAGTACTTC.

V usage is TRBV5-1 and J usage is TRBJ2-5; the match to TRBD1 covers 9 bases. With V trimmed by 2 bases and J by 3 bases, 2 bases remained unmatched. Per germline, CDR1 SGHRS and CDR2 YFSETQ. The CDR3 is 14 residues long. The CDR3 loop is CASSLQGAEETQYF. The CDR3 DNA reads as TGCGCCAGCAGCTTACAGGGGGCTGAAGAGACCCAGTACTTC. Full variable domain (remainder filled in from reference TRBV5-1 and TRBJ2-5): KAGVTQTPRYLIKTRGQQVTLSCSPISGHRSVSWYQQTPGQGLQFLFEYFSETQRNKGNFPGRFSGRQFSNSRSEMNVSTLELGDSALYLCASSLQGAEETQYFGPGTRLLVL.

The chain combines TRBV7-2 with TRBJ2-2, with 8 bases matching TRBD2. J lost 8 bases, V lost 1 base, and 9 bases had no gene match. The V gene's germline CDR1 is SGHTA and CDR2 FQGNSA. CDR3 length equals 16 residues. CDR3 in DNA: TGTGCCAGCAGCTTAGTATTAGCGGGAAATATAGGGGAGCTGTTTTTT. This sequence encodes CASSLVLAGNIGELFF.

This clonotype was seen only a few times. This chain joins TRBV30 and TRBJ2-1; D is undetermined. Germline V CDR1 and CDR2: GTSNPN, SVGIG (reference sequence). This CDR3 is 13 amino acids long. V dropped 3 bases and J dropped 6 bases, with 12 bases sitting between them. The CDR3 loop is CAWSPLVPNEQFF. The CDR3 coding sequence is TGTGCCTGGAGCCCCCTAGTACCCAATGAGCAGTTCTTC.

This sequence joins TRBV2 and TRBJ2-3; TRBD2 matches 14 bases. Germline CDR1 and CDR2: SNHLY and FYNNEI. The CDR3 totals 17 residues. Losses at the gene ends were 10 bases for V and 2 bases for J; bases not matched to a gene: 11. The CDR3 loop reads CAKPGLAGGPPTDTQYF. In nucleotides, the CDR3 is TGTGCCAAACCTGGACTAGCGGGAGGTCCCCCCACAGATACGCAGTATTTT. The full variable domain, in which reference TRBV2 and TRBJ2-3 provide the parts outside the CDR3, is EPEVTQTPSHQVTQMGQEVILRCVPISNHLYFYWYRQILGQKVEFLVSFYNNEISEKSEIFDDQFSVERPDGSNFTLKIRSTKLEDSAMYFCAKPGLAGGPPTDTQYFGPGTRLTVL.

The table lists this clonotype with a few counts. This chain uses TRBV3-1 with TRBJ2-1; 11 bases line up with TRBD2. The germline gives CDR1 LGHDT, CDR2 YNNKEL (reference sequence). The CDR3 is 17 residues long. After removal of 0 bases from V and 4 bases from J, the junction contained 5 bases not matched to a gene. CDR3 coding DNA: TGTGCCAGCAGCCAAGATCGAGTAGCGGGAGGGTACAATGAGCAGTTCTTC. Its translation: CASSQDRVAGGYNEQFF.

This clonotype was seen a handful of times. The chain recombines TRBV7-2 with TRBJ2-7, with 7 bases fitting TRBD1. Germline V CDR1 and CDR2: SGHTA, FQGNSA. The CDR3 loop spans 13 amino acids. The junction had 8 bases not matched to a gene; V was cut back by 6 bases and J by 6 bases. The CDR3 reads CASRWTGDGEQYF. In DNA, the CDR3 is TGTGCCAGCAGGTGGACAGGAGACGGCGAGCAGTACTTC. Full variable domain (rest looked up from reference TRBV7-2 and TRBJ2-7): GAGVSQSPSNKVTEKGKDVELRCDPISGHTALYWYRQSLGQGLEFLIYFQGNSAPDKSGLPSDRFSAERTGGSVSTLTIQRTQQEDSAVYLCASRWTGDGEQYFGPGTRLTVT.

The chain employs TRBV2 and TRBJ2-5; D not certain. In germline, CDR1 is SNHLY, CDR2 FYNNEI. V lost 8 bases and J 2 bases, leaving 12 bases between the germline ends. This CDR3 is 13 amino acids long. CDR3 region: CASADNHQETQYF. The CDR3 DNA reads TGTGCCAGCGCCGACAACCATCAAGAGACCCAGTACTTC. The whole variable domain, remainder taken from reference TRBV2 and TRBJ2-5, is EPEVTQTPSHQVTQMGQEVILRCVPISNHLYFYWYRQILGQKVEFLVSFYNNEISEKSEIFDDQFSVERPDGSNFTLKIRSTKLEDSAMYFCASADNHQETQYFGPGTRLLVL.

The V gene is TRBV9, the J gene TRBJ2-4, with D perhaps matching TRBD2 (6 bases). The J call is doubtful: the DNA matches TRBJ2-7 better. Per the germline V gene, CDR1 is SGDLS and CDR2 is YYNGEE. The CDR3 is 15 residues long. CDR3 amino acids: CASSVARDSYREQYF. CDR3 coding DNA: TGTGCCAGCAGCGTAGCTCGGGACTCCTACCGCGAGCAGTACTTC.

This clonotype was seen more than once but under ten times. The chain recombines TRBV12-3 or TRBV12-4 with TRBJ2-7; D ambiguous. The V and J ends lost 8 bases and 3 bases respectively, with 11 bases between them. The CDR3 covers 12 residues. The CDR3 spells CASCAGDYEQYF. CDR3 nucleotide sequence: TGTGCCAGCTGTGCAGGAGACTACGAGCAGTACTTC.

The genes are TRBV12-3 or TRBV12-4 and TRBJ1-4; D is uncertain. This CDR3 contains 14 residues. V was cut by 3 bases and J by 0 bases, with 5 bases left in between. CDR3 DNA: TGTGCCAGCAGTTTCGCTTCAACTAATGAAAAACTGTTTTTT. Protein: CASSFASTNEKLFF.

The chain uses TRBV5-1 and TRBJ2-7; 8 positions match TRBD2. The CDR3 has 15 residues. V was pared by 5 bases and J by 4 bases, with 11 bases of the junction left unmatched. Per the germline V gene, CDR1 is SGHRS and CDR2 is YFSETQ. CDR3 bases: TGCGCCAGCAGTCCTGGACTAGCTTCCGAATACGAGCAGTACTTC. It encodes CASSPGLASEYEQYF.

The DNA for the CDR3 is TGTGCCAGCTCACCGTGGCGGGAAGCAGATACGCAGTATTTT. Translating it yields CASSPWREADTQYF. The chain has TRBV18 and TRBJ2-3; possibly TRBD2 for D (6 bases). V was pared by 3 bases and J by 4 bases, with 11 bases between. Germline CDR1 is KGHSH and CDR2 is LQKENI. CDR3 size: 14 residues.

The gene calls are TRBV6-4 and TRBJ2-3; 9 positions match TRBD2. There are 15 residues in the CDR3. CDR1 is MRHNA and CDR2 is SNTAGT in the germline V gene. The junction had 7 bases not matched to a gene; V was cut back by 5 bases and J by 4 bases. CDR3 DNA: TGTGCCAGCAGTCGTAGCGGGAGAGAAGCAGATACGCAGTATTTT. It encodes CASSRSGREADTQYF.

V is TRBV11-2 and J is TRBJ2-1; 10 nucleotides align to TRBD2. CDR1 and CDR2 (germline): SGHAT, FQNNGV. J lost 2 bases, V lost 5 bases, and 9 bases had no gene match. This CDR3 has 17 amino acids. CDR3 amino acids: CASSPWTSGDPYNEQFF. DNA of the CDR3: TGTGCCAGCAGCCCTTGGACTAGCGGAGACCCCTACAATGAGCAGTTCTTC.